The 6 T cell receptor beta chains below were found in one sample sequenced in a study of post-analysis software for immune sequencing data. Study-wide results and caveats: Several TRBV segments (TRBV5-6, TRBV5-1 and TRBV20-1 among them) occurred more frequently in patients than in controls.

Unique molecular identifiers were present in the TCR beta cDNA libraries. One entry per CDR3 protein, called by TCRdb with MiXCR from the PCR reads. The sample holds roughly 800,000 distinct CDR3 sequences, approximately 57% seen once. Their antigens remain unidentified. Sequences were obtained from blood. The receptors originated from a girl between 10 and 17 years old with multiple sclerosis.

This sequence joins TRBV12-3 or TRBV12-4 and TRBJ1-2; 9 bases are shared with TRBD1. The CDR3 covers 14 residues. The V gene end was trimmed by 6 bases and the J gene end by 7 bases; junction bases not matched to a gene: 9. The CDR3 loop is CASSPGQGNRGYTF. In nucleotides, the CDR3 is TGTGCCAGCAGCCCGGGACAGGGTAACCGTGGCTACACCTTC.

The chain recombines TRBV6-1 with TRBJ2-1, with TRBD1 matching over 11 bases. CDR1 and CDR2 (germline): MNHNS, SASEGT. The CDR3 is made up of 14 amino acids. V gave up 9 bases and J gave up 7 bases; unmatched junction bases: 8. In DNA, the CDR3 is TGTGCCAGTAAGAGGACAGGGGGCCGGAATGAGCAGTTCTTC. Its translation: CASKRTGGRNEQFF.

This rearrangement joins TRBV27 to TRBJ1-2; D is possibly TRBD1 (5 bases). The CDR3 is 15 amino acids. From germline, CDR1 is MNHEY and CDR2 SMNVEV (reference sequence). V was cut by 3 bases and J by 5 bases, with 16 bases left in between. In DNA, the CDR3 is TGTGCCAGCAGTTTCAGACCGGGGCCAGGATATGGCTACACCTTC. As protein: CASSFRPGPGYGYTF.

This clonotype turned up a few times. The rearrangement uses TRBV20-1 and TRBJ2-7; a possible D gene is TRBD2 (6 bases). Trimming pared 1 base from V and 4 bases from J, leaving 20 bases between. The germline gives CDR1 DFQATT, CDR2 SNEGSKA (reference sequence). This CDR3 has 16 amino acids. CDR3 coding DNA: TGCAGTGCTAGAGGTATCACCGGGACTTTGGGTTACGAGCAGTACTTC. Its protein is CSARGITGTLGYEQYF.

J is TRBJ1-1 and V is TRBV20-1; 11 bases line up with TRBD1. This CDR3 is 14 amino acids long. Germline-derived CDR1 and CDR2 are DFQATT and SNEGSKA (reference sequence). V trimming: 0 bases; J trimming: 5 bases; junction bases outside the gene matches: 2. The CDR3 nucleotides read TGCAGTGCTAGAGACGGGACAGGGGGGACTGAAGCTTTCTTT. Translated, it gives CSARDGTGGTEAFF.

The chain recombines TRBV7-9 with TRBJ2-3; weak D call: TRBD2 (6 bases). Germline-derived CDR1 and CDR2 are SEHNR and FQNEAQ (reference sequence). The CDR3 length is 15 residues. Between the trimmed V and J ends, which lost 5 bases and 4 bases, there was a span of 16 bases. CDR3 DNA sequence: TGTGCCAGCAGCCCCAAGACTAGATTGGCAGATACGCAGTATTTT. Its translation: CASSPKTRLADTQYF.